A single sample is the source of the 15 T cell receptor beta chains below, sequenced in a study of T cells in tuberculosis. The sample's time point: new active TB diagnosis, blood taken before or within 7 days of starting treatment. Clones were read by immunoSEQ multiplex PCR, and TCRdb kept only the in-frame ones, dropping some. The table lists around 30,000 clones, approximately 85% of them singletons, with around 5.5% in the top ten. This sample comprised PBMCs, obtained at tuberculosis diagnosis. The receptor set was obtained from an adult with tuberculosis.

The chain employs TRBV6-5 and TRBJ2-3, with TRBD2 identical over 9 bases. Germline CDR1 MNHEY, CDR2 SVGAGI. The CDR3 totals 14 residues. V lost 2 bases and J lost 5; bases outside the gene matches: 2. This CDR3 reads CASSYAGGKDTQYF. The CDR3 DNA follows: TGTGCCAGCAGTTACGCGGGGGGGAAAGATACGCAGTATTTT.

The chain has TRBV11-2 and TRBJ2-3, with D unresolved. The V gene lost 4 bases and the J gene lost 15 bases, with 14 bases spanning the gap. Germline CDR1 reads SGHAT; CDR2 reads FQNNGV. There are 11 residues in the CDR3. The CDR3 sequence is CASSSTLRVYF. The CDR3, as DNA: TGTGCCAGCAGCTCCACCCTACGTGTCTATTTT.

This chain links TRBV19 with TRBJ1-3; a weak D match, TRBD1 (5 bases). V lost 5 bases, J lost 0 bases, and 11 bases lay in between. The CDR3 is 15 amino acids. Germline V gene sequence: CDR1 LNHDA, CDR2 SQIVND (reference sequence). CDR3 DNA: TGTGCCAGTAGTCGGGGGTCCGTCTCTGGAAACACCATATATTTT. Translating it yields CASSRGSVSGNTIYF.

In this sample, this clone turned up a few times. The chain links TRBV12-5 to TRBJ1-1; TRBD1 aligns across 8 bases. The CDR3 is made up of 18 amino acids. Losses at the gene ends were 5 bases for V and 3 bases for J; bases not matched to a gene: 17. Germline V lookup: CDR1 LGHNT, CDR2 FRNRAP. The CDR3 sequence: CASGTRTGRRFGDTEAFF. CDR3 DNA sequence: TGTGCTAGTGGTACTAGGACAGGGCGGAGGTTTGGTGACACTGAAGCTTTCTTT.

CDR3 coding DNA: TGTGCCAGCAGCGCGCTCGGGATCGGGAATGAAAAACTGTTTTTT. The encoded protein is CASSALGIGNEKLFF. This chain uses TRBV9 with TRBJ1-4; D is unresolved. The CDR3 totals 15 residues. The germline CDR1 and CDR2 sequences are SGDLS and YYNGEE. Trimming left V 3 bases short and J 5 bases short, with 14 bases between.

The rearrangement uses TRBV6-4 and TRBJ2-5; TRBD1 matches 8 bases. From germline, CDR1 is MRHNA and CDR2 SNTAGT. Unmatched junction bases numbered 18, after V lost 8 bases and J lost 4 bases. The CDR3 loop spans 17 amino acids. The CDR3: CASPQNPWTGPRETQYF. The CDR3 DNA reads as TGTGCCAGCCCACAAAATCCGTGGACAGGGCCGAGAGAGACCCAGTACTTC.

This clone was counted once. CDR3 in DNA: TGTGCCAGCAGCTTGGCCGGCGGAGGCCGCACCTACGAGCAGTACTTC. Protein sequence: CASSLAGGGRTYEQYF. The chain is built from TRBV5-4 and TRBJ2-7, with TRBD2 as a possible D gene (5 bases). The CDR3 is 16 residues long. V was trimmed by 0 bases and J by 2 bases, leaving 15 bases between them. Germline V gene lookup returns CDR1 SGHNT and CDR2 YYREEE (reference sequence).

V usage is TRBV5-1 and J usage is TRBJ2-7; D perhaps matches TRBD2 (6 bases). Germline loops: CDR1 SGHRS, CDR2 YFSETQ. The ends were cut back, 5 bases at V and 2 bases at J, with 17 bases in the middle. The length of the CDR3 is 15 residues. In DNA form, the CDR3 reads TGCGCCAGCAGTTTCGGACTACCCTTCCCCTACGAGCAGTACTTC. Its protein is CASSFGLPFPYEQYF.

The chain links TRBV5-1 to TRBJ2-5; D is unclear. The CDR3 is 14 residues long. The germline CDR1 and CDR2 sequences are SGHRS and YFSETQ. V gave up 3 bases and J gave up 4 bases, with 13 bases separating them. As DNA, the CDR3 is TGCGCCAGCAGCTCGAACGCAGGTGGAGAGACCCAGTACTTC. The encoded protein is CASSSNAGGETQYF.

V and J are TRBV27 and TRBJ2-2; possibly TRBD1 for D (6 bases). The CDR3 covers 18 residues. Germline values: CDR1 MNHEY, CDR2 SMNVEV (reference sequence). Trimming removed 2 bases from V and 3 bases from J, with 19 bases in between. This CDR3 is CASSLRGTTFTYTGELFF. CDR3 in DNA: TGTGCCAGCAGTTTAAGGGGGACCACCTTTACTTACACCGGGGAGCTGTTTTTT.

Concerning this clone itself: One end of the junction does not line up with germline, which may come from a read error. The chain carries TRBV6-1 and TRBJ2-7; 8 nucleotides line up with TRBD2. The CDR3 spans 13 residues. Germline CDR1 is MNHNS and CDR2 is SASEGT. The DNA for the CDR3 is TGTGCCAGCAGTGAGGGCAGGCGTGACGGGAGGGACTTC. Translating gives CASSEGRRDGRDF.

The chain has TRBV7-9 and TRBJ2-3, with 14 positions matching TRBD2. Germline loops: CDR1 SEHNR, CDR2 FQNEAQ (reference sequence). V shed 5 bases, J shed 4 bases, and the junction held 14 bases outside the gene matches. The CDR3 has 19 residues. CDR3 region: CASSPPGTSGSHSADTQYF. CDR3 nucleotides: TGTGCCAGCAGCCCTCCCGGGACTAGCGGGAGCCACTCAGCAGATACGCAGTATTTT. Supplemented by reference TRBV7-9 and TRBJ2-3, the full variable domain reads DTGVSQNPRHKITKRGQNVTFRCDPISEHNRLYWYRQTLGQGPEFLTYFQNEAQLEKSRLLSDRFSAERPKGSFSTLEIQRTEQGDSAMYLCASSPPGTSGSHSADTQYFGPGTRLTVL.

This rearrangement joins TRBV27 to TRBJ1-5; TRBD1 agrees at 7 bases. Per the germline V gene, CDR1 is MNHEY and CDR2 is SMNVEV (reference sequence). The V segment lost 6 bases and the J segment 7 bases; nucleotides outside the gene matches: 6. This CDR3 region has 13 residues. The CDR3 nucleotides are TGTGCCAGCAGCTACAGGGGTTTCCAGCCCCAGCATTTT. Its protein is CASSYRGFQPQHF.

The chain carries TRBV11-2 and TRBJ1-2, with D perhaps matching TRBD1 (6 bases). V was trimmed by 5 bases and J by 6 bases, leaving 16 bases between them. Germline CDR1 SGHAT, CDR2 FQNNGV. The length of the CDR3 is 14 residues. CDR3 DNA: TGTGCCAGCAGCCACATGGGGGCGGATAATGGCTACACCTTC. Translation gives CASSHMGADNGYTF.

The chain carries TRBV5-1 and TRBJ1-4; D is ambiguous. The CDR3 runs to 14 residues. CDR1 is SGHRS, CDR2 YFSETQ, per germline. V lost 6 bases, J lost 0 bases, and 9 bases lay in between. The CDR3: CASKVLATNEKLFF. CDR3 DNA: TGCGCCAGCAAGGTACTAGCAACTAATGAAAAACTGTTTTTT.